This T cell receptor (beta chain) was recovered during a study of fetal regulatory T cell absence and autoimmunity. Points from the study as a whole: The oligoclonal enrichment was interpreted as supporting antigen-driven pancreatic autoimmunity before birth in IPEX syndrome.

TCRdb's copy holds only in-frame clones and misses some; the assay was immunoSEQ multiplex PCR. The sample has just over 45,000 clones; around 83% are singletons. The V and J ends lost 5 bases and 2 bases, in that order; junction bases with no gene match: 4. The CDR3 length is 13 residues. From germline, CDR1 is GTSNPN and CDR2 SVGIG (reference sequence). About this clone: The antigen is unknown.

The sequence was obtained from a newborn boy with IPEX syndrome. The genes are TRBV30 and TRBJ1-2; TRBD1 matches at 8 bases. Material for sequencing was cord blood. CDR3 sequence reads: CAWGRDRNYGYTF. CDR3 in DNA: TGTGCCTGGGGGCGGGACAGGAACTATGGCTACACCTTC.